Here is one TCR beta chain with its context. This CDR3 is built from 13 residues. The V and J ends lost 1 base and 0 bases respectively, with 2 bases between them. Germline assignment: CDR1 MGHRA and CDR2 YSYEKL. Generated by immunoSEQ multiplex PCR, the TCRdb table keeps only in-frame clones and is missing some. The sample includes 200,000 to 250,000 clones, around nine tenths of them seen just once. The data derive from a study of blood T cell repertoires in COVID-19. Study-wide background: From the United States, Italy and Spain came samples of acute and convalescent COVID-19. PBMCs, B-cell-depleted T cells, or T cells were the source of the cDNA or gDNA that made up the material.

Input material: peripheral blood. This TCR was recovered from a man aged 55-75 years who had recovered from COVID-19. This rearrangement joins TRBV4-1 to TRBJ2-3; no firm D call. The CDR3 DNA follows: TGCGCCAGCAGCCAAGCGAGCACAGATACGCAGTATTTT. This encodes CASSQASTDTQYF.